This is a list of T cell receptor beta chains from one sample in a study of blood T cell repertoires in COVID-19. The assay was immunoSEQ multiplex PCR, and TCRdb's table has in-frame clones only and misses some. The repertoire holds under 450,000 clones, roughly 87% seen once, with around 5% in the top ten. Sequenced material: PBMCs or T cells enriched from blood (not recorded which). These receptor sequences come from a woman between 45 and 65 years old who had recovered from COVID-19. The CDR3 runs from the conserved cysteine through the conserved F or W. The order of the fields is V gene, J gene, clone size, D gene, CDR3 length, CDR3 protein, CDR3 DNA. D genes are given only for firm matches. The size field is filled for only some rows; it gives once, few, many or a size class.

TRBV6-2/TRBV6-3	TRBJ2-7	.	.	14	CASSYSAGSYEQYF	TGTGCCAGCAGTTACTCGGCGGGTTCCTACGAGCAGTACTTC
TRBV30	TRBJ1-5	once	.	13	CAWSRYQNQPQHF	TGTGCCTGGAGTCGGTATCAAAATCAGCCCCAGCATTTT
TRBV29-1	TRBJ1-5	.	.	14	CSVSDTSGNQPQHF	TGCAGCGTGAGTGACACCTCAGGCAATCAGCCCCAGCATTTT
TRBV7-8	TRBJ2-3	.	TRBD2	14	CASGSLARADTQYF	TGTGCCAGCGGGTCACTAGCGCGGGCAGATACGCAGTATTTT
TRBV7-6	TRBJ2-1	.	.	14	CASSRSEPYNEQFF	TGTGCCAGCAGTCGAAGTGAGCCTTACAATGAGCAGTTCTTC
TRBV3-1/TRBV3-2	TRBJ1-1	.	.	13	CASSQASDTEAFF	TGTGCCAGCAGCCAAGCGTCGGACACTGAAGCTTTCTTT
TRBV6-2/TRBV6-3	TRBJ2-1	once	.	12	CASSTQGNEQFF	TGTGCCAGCAGCACACAGGGCAATGAGCAGTTCTTC
TRBV27	TRBJ2-7	.	.	16	CASSLSPRVDFHEQYF	TGTGCCAGCAGTTTATCCCCCAGGGTAGATTTCCACGAGCAGTACTTC
TRBV30	TRBJ1-5	.	TRBD1	14	CAWSGQGSNQPQHF	TGTGCCTGGAGTGGACAGGGCAGCAATCAGCCCCAGCATTTT
TRBV19	TRBJ1-6	.	.	14	CASTQGAINSPLHF	TGTGCCAGTACACAAGGGGCGATTAATTCACCCCTCCACTTT
TRBV18	TRBJ1-6	.	.	14	CASSPDTQNSPLHF	TGTGCCAGCTCACCCGACACTCAGAATTCACCCCTCCACTTT
TRBV20-1	TRBJ2-7	few	.	13	CSASSRSSYEQYF	TGCAGTGCTAGTTCGCGGAGCTCCTACGAGCAGTACTTC
TRBV7-2	TRBJ2-5	once	.	13	CASSLGGSETQYF	TGTGCCAGCAGCTTAGGAGGGAGCGAGACCCAGTACTTC
TRBV5-1	TRBJ1-2	.	.	16	CASSLTPSGTNYGYTF	TGCGCCAGCAGCTTGACGCCTTCAGGGACTAACTATGGCTACACCTTC
TRBV15	TRBJ2-7	.	.	15	CATSRVGAALYEQYF	TGTGCCACCAGCAGAGTAGGGGCCGCCTTGTACGAGCAGTACTTC
TRBV25-1	TRBJ2-3	.	.	15	CASSEGDLSTDTQYF	TGTGCCAGCAGTGAAGGGGACTTAAGCACAGATACGCAGTATTTT
TRBV7-2	TRBJ2-3	.	TRBD2	17	CASSLGLAGGAGDTQYF	TGTGCCAGCAGCTTGGGACTAGCGGGGGGGGCCGGCGATACGCAGTATTTT